This TCR beta chain was captured by sequencing in a study of T cells expressing NK-cell markers. The CDR3 is made up of 14 amino acids. From germline, CDR1 is DFQATT and CDR2 SNEGSKA (reference sequence). TCRdb re-called the 5' RACE reads; every CDR3 protein appears as one record, without DNA. Its listing shows some 280,000 distinct CDR3 sequences. This receptor was taken from a man between 18 and 29 years old in good health. The sample was blood T cells: a sorted CD56 or NKG2C T cell subset, CD4+ or CD8+ T cells, or bulk PBMC T cells (not recorded which). The chain joins TRBV20-1 to TRBJ2-3. CDR3: CSARVGVSTDTQYF.